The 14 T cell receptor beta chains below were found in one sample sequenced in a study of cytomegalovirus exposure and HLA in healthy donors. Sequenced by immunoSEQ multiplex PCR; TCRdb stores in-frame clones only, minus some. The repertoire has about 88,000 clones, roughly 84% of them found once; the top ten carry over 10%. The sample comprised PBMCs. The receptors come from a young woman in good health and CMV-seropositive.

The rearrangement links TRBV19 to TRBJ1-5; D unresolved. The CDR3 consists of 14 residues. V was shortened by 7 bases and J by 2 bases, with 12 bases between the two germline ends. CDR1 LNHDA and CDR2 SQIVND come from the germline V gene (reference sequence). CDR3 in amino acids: CASTEVLGNQPQHF. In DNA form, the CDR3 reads TGTGCCAGTACAGAGGTTCTTGGCAATCAGCCCCAGCATTTT.

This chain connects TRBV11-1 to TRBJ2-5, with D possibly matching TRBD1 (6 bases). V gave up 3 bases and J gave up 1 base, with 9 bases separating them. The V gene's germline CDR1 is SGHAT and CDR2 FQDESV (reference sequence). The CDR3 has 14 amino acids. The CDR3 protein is CASSFTGPQETQYF. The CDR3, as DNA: TGTGCCAGCAGCTTCACAGGGCCCCAAGAGACCCAGTACTTC.

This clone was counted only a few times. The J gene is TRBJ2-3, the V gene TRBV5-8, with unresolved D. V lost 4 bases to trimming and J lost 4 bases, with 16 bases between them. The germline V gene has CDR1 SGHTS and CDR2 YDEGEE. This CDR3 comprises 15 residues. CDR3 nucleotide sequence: TGTGCCAGCAGCGGTGGCACAGTGAGAGCAGATACGCAGTATTTT. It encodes CASSGGTVRADTQYF. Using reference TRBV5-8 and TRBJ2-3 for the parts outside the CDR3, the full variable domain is EAGVTQSPTHLIKTRGQQATLRCSPISGHTSVYWYQQALGLGLQFLLWYDEGEERNRGNFPPRFSGRQFPNYSSELNVNALELEDSALYLCASSGGTVRADTQYFGPGTRLTVL.

The CDR3 protein is CASSADSGGRNEQYF. The CDR3 DNA reads TGTGCCAGCAGTGCCGATAGCGGGGGGAGGAACGAGCAGTACTTC. J is TRBJ2-7 and V is TRBV6-1, with TRBD2 matching 10 bases. Germline CDR1 and CDR2: MNHNS and SASEGT. CDR3 length: 15 amino acids. J lost 5 bases, V lost 4 bases, and 8 bases had no gene match.

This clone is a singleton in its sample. CDR3 sequence reads: CASSLDAGVANYGYTF. CDR3 DNA sequence: TGTGCCAGCAGCTTGGACGCAGGGGTGGCTAACTATGGCTACACCTTC. The chain employs TRBV5-4 and TRBJ1-2; D is perhaps TRBD1 (6 bases). Germline V gene sequence: CDR1 SGHNT, CDR2 YYREEE (reference sequence). V lost 0 bases and J 0 bases, leaving 12 bases between the germline ends. The CDR3 spans 16 residues.

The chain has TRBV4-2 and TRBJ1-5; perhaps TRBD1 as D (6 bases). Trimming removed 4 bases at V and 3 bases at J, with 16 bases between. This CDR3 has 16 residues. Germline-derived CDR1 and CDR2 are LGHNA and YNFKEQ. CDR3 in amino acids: CASSRPLQGSNQPQHF. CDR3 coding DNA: TGTGCCAGCAGCCGGCCCTTACAGGGATCCAATCAGCCCCAGCATTTT.

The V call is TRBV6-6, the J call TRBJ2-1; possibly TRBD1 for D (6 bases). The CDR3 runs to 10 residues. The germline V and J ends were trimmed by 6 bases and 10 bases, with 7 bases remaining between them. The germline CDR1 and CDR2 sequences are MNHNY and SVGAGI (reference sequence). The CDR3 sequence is CASRGQEQFF. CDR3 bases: TGTGCCAGCAGAGGACAGGAGCAGTTCTTC.

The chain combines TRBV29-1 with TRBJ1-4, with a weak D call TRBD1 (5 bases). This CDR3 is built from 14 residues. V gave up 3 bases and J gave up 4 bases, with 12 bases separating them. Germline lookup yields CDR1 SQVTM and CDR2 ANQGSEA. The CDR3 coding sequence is TGCAGCGTTGATCCGTCAGGGCGTAATGAAAAACTGTTTTTT. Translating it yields CSVDPSGRNEKLFF.

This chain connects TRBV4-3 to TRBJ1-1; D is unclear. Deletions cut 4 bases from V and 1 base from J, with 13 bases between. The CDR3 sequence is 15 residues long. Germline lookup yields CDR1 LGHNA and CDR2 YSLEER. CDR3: CASSPRVMSNTEAFF. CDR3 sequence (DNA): TGCGCCAGCAGCCCCCGGGTCATGTCGAACACTGAAGCTTTCTTT.

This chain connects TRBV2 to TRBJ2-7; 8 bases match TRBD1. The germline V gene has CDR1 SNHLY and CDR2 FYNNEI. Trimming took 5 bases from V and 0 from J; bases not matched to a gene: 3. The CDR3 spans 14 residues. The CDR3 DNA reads TGTGCCAGCAGTCGGACAGGGAGCTCCTACGAGCAGTACTTC. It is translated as CASSRTGSSYEQYF.

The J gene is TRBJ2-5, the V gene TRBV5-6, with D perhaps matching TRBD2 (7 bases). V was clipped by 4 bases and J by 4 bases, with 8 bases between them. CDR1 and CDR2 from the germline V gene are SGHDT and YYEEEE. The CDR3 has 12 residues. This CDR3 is CASSGGAETQYF. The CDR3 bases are TGTGCCAGCAGCGGGGGGGCAGAGACCCAGTACTTC.

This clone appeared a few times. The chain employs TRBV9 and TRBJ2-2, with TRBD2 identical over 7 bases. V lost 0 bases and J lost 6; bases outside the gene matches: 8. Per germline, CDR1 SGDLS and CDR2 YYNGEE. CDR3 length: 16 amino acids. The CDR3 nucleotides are TGTGCCAGCAGCGTAGGGTCAAGCGGGGACCCCGGGGAGCTGTTTTTT. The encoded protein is CASSVGSSGDPGELFF.

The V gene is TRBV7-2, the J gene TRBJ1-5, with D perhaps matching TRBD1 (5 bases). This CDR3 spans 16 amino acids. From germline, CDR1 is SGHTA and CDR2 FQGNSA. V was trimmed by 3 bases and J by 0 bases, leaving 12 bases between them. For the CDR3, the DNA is TGTGCCAGCAGCTTGGACAACCCCTATAGCAATCAGCCCCAGCATTTT. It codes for CASSLDNPYSNQPQHF. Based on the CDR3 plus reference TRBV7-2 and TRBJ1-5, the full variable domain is GAGVSQSPSNKVTEKGKDVELRCDPISGHTALYWYRQSLGQGLEFLIYFQGNSAPDKSGLPSDRFSAERTGGSVSTLTIQRTQQEDSAVYLCASSLDNPYSNQPQHFGDGTRLSIL.

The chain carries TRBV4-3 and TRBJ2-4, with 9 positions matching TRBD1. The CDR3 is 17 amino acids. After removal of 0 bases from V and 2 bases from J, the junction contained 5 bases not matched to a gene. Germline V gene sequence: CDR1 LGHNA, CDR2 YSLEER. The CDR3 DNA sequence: TGCGCCAGCAGCCAAGAGGGACAGGGAGGTTCCAAAAACATTCAGTACTTC. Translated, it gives CASSQEGQGGSKNIQYF.